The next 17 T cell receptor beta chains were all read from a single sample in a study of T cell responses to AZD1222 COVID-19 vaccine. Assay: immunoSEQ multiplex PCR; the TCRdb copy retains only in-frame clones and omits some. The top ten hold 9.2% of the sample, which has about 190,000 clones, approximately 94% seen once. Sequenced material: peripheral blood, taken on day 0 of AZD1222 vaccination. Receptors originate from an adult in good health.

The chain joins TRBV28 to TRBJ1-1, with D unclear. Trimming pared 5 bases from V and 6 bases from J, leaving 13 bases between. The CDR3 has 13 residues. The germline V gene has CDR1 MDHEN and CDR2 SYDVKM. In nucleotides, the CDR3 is TGTGCCAGCAGTACCCCCGGTTTCGCTGAAGCTTTCTTT. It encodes CASSTPGFAEAFF.

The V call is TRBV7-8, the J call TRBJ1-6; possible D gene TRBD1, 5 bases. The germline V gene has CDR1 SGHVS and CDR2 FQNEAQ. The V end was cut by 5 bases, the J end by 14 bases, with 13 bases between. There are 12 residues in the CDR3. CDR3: CASSPGGGALHF. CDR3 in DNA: TGTGCCAGCAGCCCTGGGGGAGGAGCCCTCCACTTT.

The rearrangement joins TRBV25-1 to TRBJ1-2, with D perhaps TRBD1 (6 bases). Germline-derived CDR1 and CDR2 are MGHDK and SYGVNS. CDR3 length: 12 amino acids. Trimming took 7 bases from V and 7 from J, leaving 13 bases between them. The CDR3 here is CASTKGDRGYTF. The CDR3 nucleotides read TGTGCCAGCACCAAGGGGGATCGTGGCTACACCTTC.

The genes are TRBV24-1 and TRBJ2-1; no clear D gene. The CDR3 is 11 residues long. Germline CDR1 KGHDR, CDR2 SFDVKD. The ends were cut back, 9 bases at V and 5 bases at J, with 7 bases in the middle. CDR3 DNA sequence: TGTGCCACCGGTCTACACAATGAGCAGTTCTTC. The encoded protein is CATGLHNEQFF.

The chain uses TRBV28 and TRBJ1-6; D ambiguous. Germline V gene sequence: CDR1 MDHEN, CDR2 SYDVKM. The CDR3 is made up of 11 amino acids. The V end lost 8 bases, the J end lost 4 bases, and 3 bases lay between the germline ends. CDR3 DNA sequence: TGTGCCAGCCAGTATAATTCACCCCTCCACTTT. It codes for CASQYNSPLHF.

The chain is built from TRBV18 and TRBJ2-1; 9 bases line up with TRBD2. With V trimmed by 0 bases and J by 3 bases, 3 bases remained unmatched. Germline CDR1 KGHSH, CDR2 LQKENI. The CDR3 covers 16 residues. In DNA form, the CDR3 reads TGTGCCAGCTCACCACCGGGGACTAGCAACTACAATGAGCAGTTCTTC. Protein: CASSPPGTSNYNEQFF.

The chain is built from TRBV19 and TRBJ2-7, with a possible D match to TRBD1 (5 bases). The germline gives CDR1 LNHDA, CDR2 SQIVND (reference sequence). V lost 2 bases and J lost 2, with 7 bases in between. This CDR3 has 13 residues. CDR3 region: CASSIQGPYEQYF. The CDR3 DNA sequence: TGTGCCAGTAGTATACAGGGCCCCTACGAGCAGTACTTC.

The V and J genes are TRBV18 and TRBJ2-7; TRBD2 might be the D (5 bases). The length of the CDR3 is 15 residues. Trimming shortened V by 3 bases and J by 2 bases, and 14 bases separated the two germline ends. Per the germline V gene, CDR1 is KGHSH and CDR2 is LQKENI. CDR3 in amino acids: CASSPQRGRPYEQYF. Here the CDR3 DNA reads TGTGCCAGCTCACCCCAGAGAGGGAGACCCTACGAGCAGTACTTC.

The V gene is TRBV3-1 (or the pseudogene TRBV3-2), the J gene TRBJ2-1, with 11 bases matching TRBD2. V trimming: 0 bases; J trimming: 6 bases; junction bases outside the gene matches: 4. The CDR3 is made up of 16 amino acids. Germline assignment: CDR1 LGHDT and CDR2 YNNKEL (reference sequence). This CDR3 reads CASSQEELAGVNEQFF. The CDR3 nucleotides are TGTGCCAGCAGCCAAGAGGAACTAGCGGGAGTCAATGAGCAGTTCTTC.

The CDR3 DNA sequence: TGTGCCAGCAGACGGAACGGACAGTCTAACTATGGCTACACCTTC. As protein: CASRRNGQSNYGYTF. The V and J genes are TRBV5-5 and TRBJ1-2, with D possibly TRBD1 on 6 matching bases. V dropped 5 bases and J dropped 0 bases, with 14 bases sitting between them. In germline, CDR1 is SGHKS, CDR2 YYEKEE (reference sequence). The CDR3 has 15 residues.

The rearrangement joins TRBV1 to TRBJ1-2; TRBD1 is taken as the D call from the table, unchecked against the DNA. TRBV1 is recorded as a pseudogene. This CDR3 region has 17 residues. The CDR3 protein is CTSSQGERGPAVRGYTF. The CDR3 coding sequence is TGCACCAGCAGCCAAGGGGAAAGGGGGCCGGCAGTGCGTGGCTACACCTTC.

The chain's CDR3 is CASSFLAGGQETQYF. The CDR3 bases are TGTGCCAGCAGCTTTCTAGCGGGAGGGCAGGAGACCCAGTACTTC. The chain joins TRBV11-2 to TRBJ2-5; 12 nucleotides align to TRBD2. This CDR3 has 15 amino acids. CDR1 and CDR2 (germline): SGHAT, FQNNGV. V gave up 3 bases and J gave up 5 bases; unmatched junction bases: 4.

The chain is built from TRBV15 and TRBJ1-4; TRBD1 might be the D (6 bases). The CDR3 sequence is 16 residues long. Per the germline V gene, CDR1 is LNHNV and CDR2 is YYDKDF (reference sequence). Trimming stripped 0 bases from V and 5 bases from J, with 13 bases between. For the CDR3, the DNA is TGTGCCACCAGCAGAGATAGGACAGCGAGCAATGAAAAACTGTTTTTT. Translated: CATSRDRTASNEKLFF.

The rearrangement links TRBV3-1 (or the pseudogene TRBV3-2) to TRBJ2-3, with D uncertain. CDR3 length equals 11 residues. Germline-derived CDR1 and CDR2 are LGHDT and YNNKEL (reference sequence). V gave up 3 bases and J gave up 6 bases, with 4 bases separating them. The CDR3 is CASSHMDTQYF. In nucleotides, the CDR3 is TGTGCCAGCAGCCATATGGATACGCAGTATTTT.

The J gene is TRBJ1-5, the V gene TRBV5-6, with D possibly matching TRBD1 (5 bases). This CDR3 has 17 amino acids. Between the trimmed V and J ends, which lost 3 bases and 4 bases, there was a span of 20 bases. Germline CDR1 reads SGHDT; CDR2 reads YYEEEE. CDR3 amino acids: CASSSRRGGSGNQPQHF. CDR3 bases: TGTGCCAGCAGCTCCCGGCGTGGGGGATCTGGGAATCAGCCCCAGCATTTT.

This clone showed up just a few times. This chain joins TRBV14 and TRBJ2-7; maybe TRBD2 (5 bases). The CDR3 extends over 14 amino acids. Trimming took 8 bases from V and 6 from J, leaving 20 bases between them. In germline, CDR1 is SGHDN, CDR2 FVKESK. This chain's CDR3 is CASSQLGLALEQYF. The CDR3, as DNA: TGTGCCAGCTCACAATTGGGCCTAGCTCTCGAGCAGTACTTC.

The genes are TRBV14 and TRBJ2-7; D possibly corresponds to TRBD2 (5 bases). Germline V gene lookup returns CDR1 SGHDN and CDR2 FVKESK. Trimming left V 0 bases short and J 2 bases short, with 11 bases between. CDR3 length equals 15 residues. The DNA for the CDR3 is TGTGCCAGCAGCCAAGAACGGGGAAATCCCTACGAGCAGTACTTC. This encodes CASSQERGNPYEQYF. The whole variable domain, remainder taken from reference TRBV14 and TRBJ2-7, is EAGVTQFPSHSVIEKGQTVTLRCDPISGHDNLYWYRRVMGKEIKFLLHFVKESKQDESGMPNNRFLAERTGGTYSTLKVQPAELEDSGVYFCASSQERGNPYEQYFGPGTRLTVT.